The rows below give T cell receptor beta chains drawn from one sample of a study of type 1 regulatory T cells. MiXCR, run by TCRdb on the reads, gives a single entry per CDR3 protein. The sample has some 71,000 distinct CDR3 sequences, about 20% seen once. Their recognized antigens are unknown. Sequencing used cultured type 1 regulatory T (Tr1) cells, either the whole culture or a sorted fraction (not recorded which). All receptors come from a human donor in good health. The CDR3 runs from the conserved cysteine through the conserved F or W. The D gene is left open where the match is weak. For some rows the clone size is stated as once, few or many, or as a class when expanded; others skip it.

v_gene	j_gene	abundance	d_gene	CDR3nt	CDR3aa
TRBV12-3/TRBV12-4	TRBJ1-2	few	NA	TGTGCCAGCAGCCGTGACGGCCGGCTAGGCTACACCTTC	CASSRDGRLGYTF
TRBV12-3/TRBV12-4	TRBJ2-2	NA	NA	TGTGCCAGCAGTGCCCAGCGGAGGGGGAACACCGGGGAGCTGTTTTTT	CASSAQRRGNTGELFF
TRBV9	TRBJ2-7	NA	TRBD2	TGTGCCAGCAGCGAGGGGGGGGGACTAGCGGCAGGAAGCTCCTACGAGCAGTACTTC	CASSEGGGLAAGSSYEQYF
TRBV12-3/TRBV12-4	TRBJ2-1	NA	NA	TGTGCCAGCACCTGGGACCGCCCTGGGGAGCAGTTCTTC	CASTWDRPGEQFF
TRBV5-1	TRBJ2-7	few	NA	TGCGCCAGCAGCCGGCAGGCAGCGGGTGGGACCTACGAGCAGTACTTC	CASSRQAAGGTYEQYF
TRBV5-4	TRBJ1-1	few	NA	TGTGCCAGCAGCTTGATCGGTTACCCTGAAGCTTTCTTT	CASSLIGYPEAFF
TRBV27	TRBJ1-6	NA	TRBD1	TGTGCCAGCAGAGTCAGGGGGCCCGGTAATTCACCCCTCCACTTT	CASRVRGPGNSPLHF
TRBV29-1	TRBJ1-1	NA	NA	TGCAGCGTTCAACGAACCGAGAACACTGAAGCTTTCTTT	CSVQRTENTEAFF
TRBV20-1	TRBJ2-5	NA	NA	TGCAGTGCTAGACTTACAGTGGGGGAGACCCAGTACTTC	CSARLTVGETQYF
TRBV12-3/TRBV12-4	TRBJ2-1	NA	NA	TGTGCCAGCAAGGGCAGGGAGCGGCTCAATGAGCAGTTCTTC	CASKGRERLNEQFF
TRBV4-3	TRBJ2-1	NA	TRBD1	TGCGCCAGCAGCGAGGAGACGGGACAGGGATACAATGAGCAGTTCTTC	CASSEETGQGYNEQFF
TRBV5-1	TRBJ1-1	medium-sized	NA	TGCGCCAGCAGCTTTTCCCCGACAGCTGAAGCTTTCTTT	CASSFSPTAEAFF
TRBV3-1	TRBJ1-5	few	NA	TGTGCCAGCAGCCAAGGACAGAGCAATCAGCCCCAGCATTTT	CASSQGQSNQPQHF
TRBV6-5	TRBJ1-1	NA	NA	TGTGCCAGCAGTTACTCGGGGGTGAACACTGAAGCTTTCTTT	CASSYSGVNTEAFF
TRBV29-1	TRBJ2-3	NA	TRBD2	TGCAGCGTTGAAAGACTAGCGGGAGGTACAGATACGCAGTATTTT	CSVERLAGGTDTQYF
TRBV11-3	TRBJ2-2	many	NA	TGTGCCAGCAGCTTAGCGGCGAACACCGGGGAGCTGTTTTTT	CASSLAANTGELFF
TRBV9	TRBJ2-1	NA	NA	TGTGCCAGCAGCGTAGCGGCGGACTCCTACAATGAGCAGTTCTTC	CASSVAADSYNEQFF
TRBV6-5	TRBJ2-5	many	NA	TGTGCTTCAGGGCAGCTCCAAGAGACCCAGTACTTC	CASGQLQETQYF
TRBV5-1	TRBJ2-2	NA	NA	TGCGCCAGCAGCTCATCCCCTTCCACCGGGGAGCTGTTTTTT	CASSSSPSTGELFF
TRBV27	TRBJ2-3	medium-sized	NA	TGTGCCAGCAGTTTCAGCAGGGGCACAGATACGCAGTATTTT	CASSFSRGTDTQYF
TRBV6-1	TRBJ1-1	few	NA	TGTGCCAGCAGTGAAGCGATACCGCCTGAAGCTTTCTTT	CASSEAIPPEAFF
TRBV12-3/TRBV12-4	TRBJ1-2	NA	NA	TGTGCCAGCAGTTTTGGGGGCGGCTATGGCTACACCTTC	CASSFGGGYGYTF
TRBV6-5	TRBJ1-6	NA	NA	TGTGCCAGCAGTTCGGTGGGGGTCAATTCACCCCTCCACTTT	CASSSVGVNSPLHF
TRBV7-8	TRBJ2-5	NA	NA	TGTGCCAGCAGCAAGTCCGAGACCCAGTACTTC	CASSKSETQYF
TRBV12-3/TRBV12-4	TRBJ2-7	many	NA	TGTGCCAGCACTCGGGAGAACGAGCAGTACTTC	CASTRENEQYF
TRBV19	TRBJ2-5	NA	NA	TGTGCCAGTAGTATGAGCAGCCTACAAGAGACCCAGTACTTC	CASSMSSLQETQYF
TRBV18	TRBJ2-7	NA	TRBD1	TGTGCCAGCTCCGCCGGGACAGGGTTCTACGAGCAGTACTTC	CASSAGTGFYEQYF
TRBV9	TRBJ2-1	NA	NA	TGTGCCAGCAGCGGGAGTCGATACAATGAGCAGTTCTTC	CASSGSRYNEQFF
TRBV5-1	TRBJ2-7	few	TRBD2	TGCGCCAGCAGCTTAGTAGCGGGGACCTACGAGCAGTACTTC	CASSLVAGTYEQYF
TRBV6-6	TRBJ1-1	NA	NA	TGTGCCAGCAGTTACGCCCAGGGGAACACTGAAGCTTTCTTT	CASSYAQGNTEAFF
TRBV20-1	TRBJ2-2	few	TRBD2	TGCAGTGCTCGGCTCGCGGGAGTAACCGGGGAGCTGTTTTTT	CSARLAGVTGELFF
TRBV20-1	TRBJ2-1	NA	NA	TGCAGTGCTAGAGGACTGAAGGGGTACAATGAGCAGTTCTTC	CSARGLKGYNEQFF
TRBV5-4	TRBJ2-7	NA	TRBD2	TGTGCGAGCAAATTGGCGGGGGACTACGAGCAGTACTTC	CASKLAGDYEQYF
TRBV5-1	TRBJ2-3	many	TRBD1	TGCGCCAGCAGCCCGGGACAGGGGTCAGATACGCAGTATTTT	CASSPGQGSDTQYF
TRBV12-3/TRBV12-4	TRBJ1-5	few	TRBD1	TGTGCCAGCAGTTTAGGGGGGACAGGGGATCAGCCCCAGCATTTT	CASSLGGTGDQPQHF
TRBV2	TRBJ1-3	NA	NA	TGTGCCAGCAGTGTTGAGGACCCCTCTGGAAACACCATATATTTT	CASSVEDPSGNTIYF
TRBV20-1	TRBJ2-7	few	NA	TGCAGTGCCAGAGGTCCCCAGCGGGAGCAGTACTTC	CSARGPQREQYF
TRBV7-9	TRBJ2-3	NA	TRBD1	TGTGCCAGCAGCTTTCGGACAGGGTCGTTGGATACGCAGTATTTT	CASSFRTGSLDTQYF
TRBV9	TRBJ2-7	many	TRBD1	TGTGCCAGCAACCTCGGACAGGGGGCACCCTACGAGCAGTACTTC	CASNLGQGAPYEQYF
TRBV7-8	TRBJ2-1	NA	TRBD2	TGTGCCAGCAGAAAAAGGGTCACTAGCGGGAGGTCCTACAATGAGCAGTTCTTC	CASRKRVTSGRSYNEQFF
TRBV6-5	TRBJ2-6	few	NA	TGTGCCAGCAGGGTCTTCTCTGGGGCCAACGTCCTGACTTTC	CASRVFSGANVLTF
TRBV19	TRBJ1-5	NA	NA	TGTGCCAGCCAAGGTACAGGGCGTCAGCCCCAGCATTTT	CASQGTGRQPQHF
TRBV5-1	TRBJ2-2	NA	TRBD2	TGCGCCAGCAGCTTGAGTCTAGCGGGAGCGGAGGGGGAGCTGTTTTTT	CASSLSLAGAEGELFF
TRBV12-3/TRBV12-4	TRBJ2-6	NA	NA	TGTGCCAGCAGTGCGCCTGAACTCTCTGGGGCCAACGTCCTGACTTTC	CASSAPELSGANVLTF
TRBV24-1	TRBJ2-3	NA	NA	TGTGCCACCAGTGCTCCTAGCGTCTCTAGCTCATATACGCAGTATTTT	CATSAPSVSSSYTQYF
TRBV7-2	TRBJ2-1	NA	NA	TGTGCCAGCAGCTTAGGTCAGGGAGGCGATGAGCAGTTCTTC	CASSLGQGGDEQFF
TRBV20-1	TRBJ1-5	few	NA	TGCAGTGCCCGGCAGGATAGAAGCAATCAGCCCCAGCATTTT	CSARQDRSNQPQHF
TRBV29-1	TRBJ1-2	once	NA	TGCAGCGTTTGGACTCTGGGCTATGGCTACACCTTC	CSVWTLGYGYTF
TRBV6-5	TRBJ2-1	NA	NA	TGTGCCAGCAGTGACCCGGGACGGGTCAATGAGCAGTTCTTC	CASSDPGRVNEQFF
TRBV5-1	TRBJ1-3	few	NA	TGCGCCAGCAGCTTGGGTGCAGGTTCAGGAAACACCATATATTTT	CASSLGAGSGNTIYF
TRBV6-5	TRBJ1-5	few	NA	TGTGCCAGCAGTTACTCGTGGCGGAGAGATCAGCCCCAGCATTTT	CASSYSWRRDQPQHF
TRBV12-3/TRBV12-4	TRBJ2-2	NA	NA	TGTGCCAGCAGCCCCGGGACCCATTCGGGGGAGCTGTTTTTT	CASSPGTHSGELFF
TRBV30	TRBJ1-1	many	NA	TGTGCCTGGAGTGTACAAGGGGGAGAAGCTTTCTTT	CAWSVQGGEAFF
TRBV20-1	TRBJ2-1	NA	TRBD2	TGCAGTGCTAGGAGTCTAGCGGGAAGGGTCTACAATGAGCAGTTCTTC	CSARSLAGRVYNEQFF
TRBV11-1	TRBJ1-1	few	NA	TGTGCCAGCAGCTTATACGGAGGCGTGGAAGCTTTCTTT	CASSLYGGVEAFF
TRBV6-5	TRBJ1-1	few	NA	TGTGCCACCCAGCGAGGTTCCACTGAAGCTTTCTTT	CATQRGSTEAFF
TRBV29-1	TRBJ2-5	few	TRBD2	TGCAGCGCGGCTCGACGGGGGGAGGAGACCCAGTACTTC	CSAARRGEETQYF
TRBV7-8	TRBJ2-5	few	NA	TGTGCCAGCAGCTTAAGAGCCGGGCGGGGAGAGACCCAGTACTTC	CASSLRAGRGETQYF